A single sample gave rise to the 8 T cell receptor beta chains below, sequenced in a study of cytomegalovirus exposure and HLA in healthy donors. Sequencing was performed with immunoSEQ multiplex PCR; in TCRdb, only in-frame clones are kept and a portion is missing. The sample records 150,000 to 200,000 clones, about 83% being singletons. The sequencing input was PBMCs. Receptors were obtained from a woman aged 30 to 39 in good health and CMV-seronegative.

CDR3 DNA: TGCGCCAGCAGCCACGACAGATCATCTGGAAACACCATATATTTT. This codes for CASSHDRSSGNTIYF. This rearrangement joins TRBV4-3 to TRBJ1-3, with D perhaps TRBD1 (5 bases). Germline loops: CDR1 LGHNA, CDR2 YSLEER. The CDR3 sequence is 15 residues long. V lost 3 bases to trimming and J lost 1 base, with 10 bases between them.

The V call is TRBV4-1, the J call TRBJ2-3; 8 bases fit TRBD2. The CDR3 spans 17 residues. CDR1 and CDR2 (germline): MGHRA, YSYEKL. Trimming took 1 base from V and 0 from J; bases not matched to a gene: 6. The chain's CDR3 is CASSQGTSPASTDTQYF. CDR3 in DNA: TGCGCCAGCAGCCAAGGGACTAGCCCTGCGAGCACAGATACGCAGTATTTT.

The chain carries TRBV2 and TRBJ1-2, with TRBD1 identical over 8 bases. Trimming cost V 0 bases and J 8 bases; bases outside gene matches: 8. The length of the CDR3 is 15 residues. Germline values: CDR1 SNHLY, CDR2 FYNNEI. The CDR3 sequence is CASSEALGTGHGYTF. The CDR3 nucleotides read TGTGCCAGCAGTGAAGCGCTTGGGACAGGTCACGGCTACACCTTC.

The chain couples TRBV9 to TRBJ1-2; D is perhaps TRBD1 (6 bases). This CDR3 spans 16 amino acids. Trimming took 0 bases from V and 4 from J, leaving 16 bases between them. Germline CDR1 and CDR2: SGDLS and YYNGEE. The CDR3: CASSVGGQRVPYGYTF. The DNA for the CDR3 is TGTGCCAGCAGCGTAGGGGGGCAGAGAGTACCCTATGGCTACACCTTC.

The rearrangement uses TRBV4-2 and TRBJ2-2, with TRBD2 as a possible D gene (5 bases). Germline CDR1 is LGHNA and CDR2 is YNFKEQ. V was cut by 6 bases and J by 2 bases, with 19 bases left in between. This CDR3 has 17 residues. The CDR3 sequence: CASRAVIRDTNTGELFF. The CDR3, as DNA: TGTGCCAGCAGGGCGGTGATTCGGGATACTAACACCGGGGAGCTGTTTTTT.

This clone was recorded only once. This rearrangement joins TRBV6-5 to TRBJ2-7, with D possibly being TRBD1 (6 bases). Per germline, CDR1 MNHEY and CDR2 SVGAGI. This CDR3 comprises 14 residues. V shed 5 bases and J shed 6 bases, with 17 bases lying between them. The CDR3 loop is CASSLTGIPGEQYF. The DNA for the CDR3 is TGTGCCAGCAGTCTTACAGGGATTCCGGGCGAGCAGTACTTC.

This rearrangement joins TRBV13 to TRBJ2-7, with TRBD1 matching 8 bases. Germline V gene lookup returns CDR1 PRHDT and CDR2 FYEKMQ (reference sequence). The length of the CDR3 is 14 residues. Trimming at V came to 3 bases and at J to 1 base, leaving 2 bases not matched to a gene. Here the CDR3 DNA reads TGTGCCAGCAGCTTCACAGGGGGTTCCTACGAGCAGTACTTC. Translated, it gives CASSFTGGSYEQYF.

This clone appeared once. The rearrangement joins TRBV7-2 to TRBJ1-3, with TRBD1 identical over 12 bases. Germline values: CDR1 SGHTA, CDR2 FQGNSA. Unmatched junction bases numbered 12, after V lost 6 bases and J lost 0 bases. The CDR3 spans 19 residues. The CDR3 sequence is CASSYRGQGAWGSGNTIYF. CDR3 in DNA: TGTGCCAGCAGTTACCGGGGACAGGGGGCTTGGGGCTCTGGAAACACCATATATTTT.